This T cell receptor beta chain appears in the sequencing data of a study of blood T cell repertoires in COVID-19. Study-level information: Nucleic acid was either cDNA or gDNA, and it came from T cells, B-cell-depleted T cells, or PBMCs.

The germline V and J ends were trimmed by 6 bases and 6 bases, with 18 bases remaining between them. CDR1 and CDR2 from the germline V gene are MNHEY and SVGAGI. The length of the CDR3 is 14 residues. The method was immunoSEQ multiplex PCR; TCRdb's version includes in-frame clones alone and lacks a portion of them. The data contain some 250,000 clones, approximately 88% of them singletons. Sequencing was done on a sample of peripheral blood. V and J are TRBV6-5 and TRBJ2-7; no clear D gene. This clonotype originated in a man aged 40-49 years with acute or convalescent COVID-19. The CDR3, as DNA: TGTGCCAGCAGCACACCCGATCCTGTAGCCGAGCAGTACTTC. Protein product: CASSTPDPVAEQYF.